Below are 7 T cell receptor beta chains sequenced from a single sample in a study of PD-L1 blockade in urothelial cancer. Generated by immunoSEQ multiplex PCR, the TCRdb table keeps only in-frame clones and is missing some. Among around 26,000 clones listed, approximately 86% were seen once. Sequencing was performed on PBMCs, taken around atezolizumab (anti-PD-L1) treatment. The receptors stem from a man aged 60 to 69 with urothelial cancer.

The V and J genes are TRBV4-3 and TRBJ2-6; possible D gene TRBD2, 5 bases. CDR1 is LGHNA, CDR2 YSLEER, per germline. V lost 4 bases, J lost 1 base, and 8 bases lay in between. The CDR3 is 15 residues long. CDR3 DNA: TGCGCCAGCAGCCCGGAGGAATCTGGGGCCAACGTCCTGACTTTC. Translating gives CASSPEESGANVLTF.

The chain has TRBV5-1 and TRBJ2-3; tentatively, D is TRBD2 (6 bases). V was shortened by 0 bases and J by 3 bases, with 14 bases between the two germline ends. In germline, CDR1 is SGHRS, CDR2 YFSETQ. The CDR3 has 16 amino acids. The CDR3 DNA reads TGCGCCAGCAGCTTGGCCGGGGGTGGTAATACAGATACGCAGTATTTT. As protein: CASSLAGGGNTDTQYF.

The chain is built from TRBV18 and TRBJ2-7, with TRBD1 matching over 8 bases. Germline assignment: CDR1 KGHSH and CDR2 LQKENI. V lost 0 bases to trimming and J lost 3 bases; unmatched junction nucleotides: 10. This CDR3 has 17 residues. CDR3 bases: TGTGCCAGCTCACCACCGAATCGACAGGGGCTGGACTACGAGCAGTACTTC. This sequence encodes CASSPPNRQGLDYEQYF.

The chain links TRBV27 to TRBJ2-1; 13 nucleotides agree with TRBD2. Trimming at V came to 6 bases and at J to 7 bases, leaving 9 bases not matched to a gene. The CDR3 totals 16 residues. Germline V lookup: CDR1 MNHEY, CDR2 SMNVEV (reference sequence). The CDR3, as DNA: TGTGCCAGCAGCCGACGACTAGCGGGAGGTCAGAATGAGCAGTTCTTC. Amino acid sequence: CASSRRLAGGQNEQFF.

This clone was seen just once. This chain connects TRBV25-1 to TRBJ2-5, with D tentatively TRBD1 (6 bases). Germline CDR1 MGHDK, CDR2 SYGVNS. V dropped 2 bases and J dropped 6 bases, with 16 bases sitting between them. This CDR3 has 15 amino acids. The CDR3 DNA reads TGTGCCAGCAGTGAAGGGGGCAGGGGTTTGCAGACCCAGTACTTC. It translates to CASSEGGRGLQTQYF.

This clone showed up just once. CDR3 sequence: CASSFKGTGSGELFF. In nucleotides, the CDR3 is TGTGCCAGCAGCTTCAAAGGGACAGGGTCTGGGGAGCTGTTTTTT. V and J are TRBV7-6 and TRBJ2-2, with 9 positions matching TRBD1. Germline V CDR1 and CDR2: SGHVS, FNYEAQ. The CDR3 length is 15 residues. V shed 3 bases and J 8 bases; nucleotides not matched to a gene: 7. Supplemented by reference TRBV7-6 and TRBJ2-2, the full variable domain reads GAGVSQSPRYKVTKRGQDVALRCDPISGHVSLYWYRQALGQGPEFLTYFNYEAQQDKSGLPNDRFSAERPEGSISTLTIQRTEQRDSAMYRCASSFKGTGSGELFFGEGSRLTVL.

The chain uses TRBV30 and TRBJ1-5; 9 bases are a match to TRBD1. Germline loops: CDR1 GTSNPN, CDR2 SVGIG (reference sequence). V trimming: 3 bases; J trimming: 5 bases; junction bases outside the gene matches: 2. CDR3 size: 13 residues. The CDR3 bases are TGTGCCTGGAGCAGGACAGGGGATCAGCCCCAGCATTTT. Its protein product is CAWSRTGDQPQHF. Full variable domain (missing parts from reference TRBV30 and TRBJ1-5): SQTIHQWPATLVQPVGSPLSLECTVEGTSNPNLYWYRQAAGRGLQLLFYSVGIGQISSEVPQNLSASRPQDRQFILSSKKLLLSDSGFYLCAWSRTGDQPQHFGDGTRLSIL.